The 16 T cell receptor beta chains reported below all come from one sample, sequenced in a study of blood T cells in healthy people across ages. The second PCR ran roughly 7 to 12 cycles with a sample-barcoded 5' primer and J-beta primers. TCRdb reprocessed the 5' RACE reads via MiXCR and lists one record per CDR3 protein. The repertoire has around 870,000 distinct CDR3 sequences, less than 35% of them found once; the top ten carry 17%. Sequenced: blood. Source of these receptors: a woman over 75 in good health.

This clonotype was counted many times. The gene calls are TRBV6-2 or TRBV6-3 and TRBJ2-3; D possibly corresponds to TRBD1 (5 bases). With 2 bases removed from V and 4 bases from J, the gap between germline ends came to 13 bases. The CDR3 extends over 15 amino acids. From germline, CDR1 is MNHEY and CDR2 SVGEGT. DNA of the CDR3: TGTGCCAGCAGTTACAGACAGCGTTATTCAGATACGCAGTATTTT. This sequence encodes CASSYRQRYSDTQYF.

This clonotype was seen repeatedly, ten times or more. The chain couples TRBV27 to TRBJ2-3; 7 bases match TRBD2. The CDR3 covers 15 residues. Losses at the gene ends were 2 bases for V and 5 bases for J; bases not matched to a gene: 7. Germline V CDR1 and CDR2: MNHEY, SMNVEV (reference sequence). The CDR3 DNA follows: TGTGCCAGCAGTTTAGGGGCCAGCGGGGTAGATACGCAGTATTTT. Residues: CASSLGASGVDTQYF.

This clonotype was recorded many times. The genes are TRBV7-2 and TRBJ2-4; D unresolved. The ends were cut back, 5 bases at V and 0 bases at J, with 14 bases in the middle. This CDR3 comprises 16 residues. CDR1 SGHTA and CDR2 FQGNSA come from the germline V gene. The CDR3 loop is CASSPTILLAKNIQYF. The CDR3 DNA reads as TGTGCCAGCAGCCCGACCATCCTTCTAGCCAAAAACATTCAGTACTTC.

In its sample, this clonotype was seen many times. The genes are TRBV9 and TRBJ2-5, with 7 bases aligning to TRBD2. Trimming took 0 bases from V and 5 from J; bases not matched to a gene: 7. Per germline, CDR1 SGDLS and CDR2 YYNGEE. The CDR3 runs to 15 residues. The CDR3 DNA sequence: TGTGCCAGCAGCGTAGCCCTCAGCGGGGCGGAGACCCAGTACTTC. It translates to CASSVALSGAETQYF. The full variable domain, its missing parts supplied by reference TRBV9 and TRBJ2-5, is DSGVTQTPKHLITATGQRVTLRCSPRSGDLSVYWYQQSLDQGLQFLIQYYNGEERAKGNILERFSAQQFPDLHSELNLSSLELGDSALYFCASSVALSGAETQYFGPGTRLLVL.

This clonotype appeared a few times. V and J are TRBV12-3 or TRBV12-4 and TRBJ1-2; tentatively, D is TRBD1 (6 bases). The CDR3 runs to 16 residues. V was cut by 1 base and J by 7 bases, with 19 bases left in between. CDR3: CASSLVSVGGRAGYTF. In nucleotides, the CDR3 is TGTGCCAGCAGTTTAGTCTCTGTGGGGGGGCGGGCTGGCTACACCTTC.

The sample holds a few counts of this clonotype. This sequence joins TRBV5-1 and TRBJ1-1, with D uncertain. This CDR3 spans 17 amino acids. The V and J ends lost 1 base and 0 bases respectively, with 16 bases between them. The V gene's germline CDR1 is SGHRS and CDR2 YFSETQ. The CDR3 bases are TGCGCCAGCAGCTTGAAACAAGTATCTTTAATGAACACTGAAGCTTTCTTT. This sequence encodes CASSLKQVSLMNTEAFF.

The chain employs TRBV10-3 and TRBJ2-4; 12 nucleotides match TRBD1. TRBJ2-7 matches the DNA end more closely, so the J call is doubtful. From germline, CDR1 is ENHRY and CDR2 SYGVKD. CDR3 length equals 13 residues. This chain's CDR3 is CAKTGTGGHEQYF. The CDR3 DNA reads TGTGCCAAAACCGGGACAGGGGGCCACGAGCAGTACTTC.

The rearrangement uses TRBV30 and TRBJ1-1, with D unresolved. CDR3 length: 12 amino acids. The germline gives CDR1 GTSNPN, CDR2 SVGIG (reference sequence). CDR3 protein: CAAVGRDTEAFF. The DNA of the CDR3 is TGTGCTGCGGTAGGGCGGGACACTGAAGCTTTCTTT.

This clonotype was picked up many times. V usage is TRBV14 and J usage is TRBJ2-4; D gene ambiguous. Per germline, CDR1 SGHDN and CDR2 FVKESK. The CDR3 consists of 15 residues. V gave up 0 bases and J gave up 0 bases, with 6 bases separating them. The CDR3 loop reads CASSQDTLAKNIQYF. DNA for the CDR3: TGTGCCAGCAGCCAAGATACACTAGCCAAAAACATTCAGTACTTC.

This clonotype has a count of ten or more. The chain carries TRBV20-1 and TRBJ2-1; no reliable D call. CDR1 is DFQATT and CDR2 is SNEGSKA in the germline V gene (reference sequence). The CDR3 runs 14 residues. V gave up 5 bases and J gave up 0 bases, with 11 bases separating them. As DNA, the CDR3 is TGCAGTGCTCCAAGATCAACCTCCTACAATGAGCAGTTCTTC. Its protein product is CSAPRSTSYNEQFF.

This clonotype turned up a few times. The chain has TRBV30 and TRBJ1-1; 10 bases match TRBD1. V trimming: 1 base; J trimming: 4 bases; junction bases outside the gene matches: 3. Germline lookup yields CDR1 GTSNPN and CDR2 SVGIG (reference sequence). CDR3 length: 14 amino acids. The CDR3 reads CAWSEDRGSTEAFF. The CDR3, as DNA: TGTGCCTGGAGTGAGGACAGGGGGAGCACTGAAGCTTTCTTT.

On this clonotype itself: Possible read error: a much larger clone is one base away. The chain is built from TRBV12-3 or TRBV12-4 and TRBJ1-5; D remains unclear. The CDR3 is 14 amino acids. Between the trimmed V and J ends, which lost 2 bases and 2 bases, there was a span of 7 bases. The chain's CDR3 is CASSLQVRNQPQHF. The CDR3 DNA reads TGTGCCAGCAGTTTACAGGTCCGCAATCAGCCCCAGCATTTT.

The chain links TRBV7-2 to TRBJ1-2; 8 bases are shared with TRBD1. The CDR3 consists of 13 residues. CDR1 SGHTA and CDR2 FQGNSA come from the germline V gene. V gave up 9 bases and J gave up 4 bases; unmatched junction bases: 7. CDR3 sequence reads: CASRQGKGYGYTF. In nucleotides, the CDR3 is TGTGCCAGTCGACAGGGGAAGGGCTATGGCTACACCTTC.

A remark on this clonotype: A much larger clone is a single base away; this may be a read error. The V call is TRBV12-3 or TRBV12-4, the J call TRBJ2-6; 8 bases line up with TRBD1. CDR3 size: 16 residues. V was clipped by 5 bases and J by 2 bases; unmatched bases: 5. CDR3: CASSPPTGAGANVLTF. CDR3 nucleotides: TGTGCCAGCAGTCCACCGACAGGGGCTGGGGCCAACGTCCTGACTTTC.

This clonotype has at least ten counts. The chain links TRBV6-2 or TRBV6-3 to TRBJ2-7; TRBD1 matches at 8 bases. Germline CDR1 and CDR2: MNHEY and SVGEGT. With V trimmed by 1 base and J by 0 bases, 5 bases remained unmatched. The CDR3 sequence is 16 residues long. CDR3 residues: CASSYFDRGNSYEQYF. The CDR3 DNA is TGTGCCAGCAGTTACTTCGACAGGGGAAACTCCTACGAGCAGTACTTC.

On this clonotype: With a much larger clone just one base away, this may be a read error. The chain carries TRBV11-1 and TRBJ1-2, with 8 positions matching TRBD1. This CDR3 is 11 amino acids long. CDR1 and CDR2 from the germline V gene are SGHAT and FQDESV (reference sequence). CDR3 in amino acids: CAGSPGGSYTF. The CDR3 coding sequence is TGTGCCGGCAGCCCAGGGGGCAGCTACACCTTC. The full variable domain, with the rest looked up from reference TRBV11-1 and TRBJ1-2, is EAEVAQSPRYKITEKSQAVAFWCDPISGHATLYWYRQILGQGPELLVQFQDESVVDDSQLPKDRFSAERLKGVDSTLKIQPAELGDSAMYLCAGSPGGSYTFGSGTRLTVV.